These 10 T cell receptor beta chains originate from one sample sequenced in a study of blood T cell repertoires in COVID-19 (dated by TCRdb to the early 2020s). Libraries were prepared through the immunoSEQ multiplex PCR assay. What TCRdb holds here is the immuneACCESS table cut down to in-frame rearrangements. Part of the clones is not present; checked against another copy, under half of the missing clones reflect an unresolved V gene, and the others are unexplained. For this sample there are 250,000 to 300,000 clones; around 91% appear just once. About 12% of the sample belongs to the ten largest clones. The sequencing input was peripheral blood. These receptors originate from an older woman with acute or convalescent COVID-19.

This rearrangement joins TRBV4-3 to TRBJ1-2, with TRBD1 as a possible D gene (6 bases). CDR1 is LGHNA, CDR2 YSLEER, per germline. The CDR3 has 14 amino acids. Trimming shortened V by 0 bases and J by 5 bases, and 10 bases separated the two germline ends. This CDR3 reads CASSQDTGPYGYTF. CDR3 DNA sequence: TGCGCCAGCAGCCAAGATACAGGGCCTTATGGCTACACCTTC.

The chain employs TRBV20-1 and TRBJ1-1; D uncertain. The CDR3 runs to 9 residues. V was clipped by 4 bases and J by 8 bases, with 5 bases between them. Germline loops: CDR1 DFQATT, CDR2 SNEGSKA (reference sequence). The CDR3 sequence: CSATTEAFF. The CDR3 DNA sequence: TGCAGTGCTACGACAGAAGCTTTCTTT.

The chain links TRBV18 to TRBJ1-6; perhaps TRBD1 as D (5 bases). From germline, CDR1 is KGHSH and CDR2 LQKENI. V lost 3 bases to trimming and J lost 9 bases, with 9 bases between them. The CDR3 spans 13 residues. Written as DNA, the CDR3 is TGTGCCAGCTCACCGAGCAGGGTTTCACCCCTCCACTTT. Protein product: CASSPSRVSPLHF.

Concerning this clone: Other DNA sequences from this sample encode an identical CDR3 as well. The rearrangement uses TRBV2 and TRBJ1-2; 8 bases fit TRBD1. CDR1 is SNHLY and CDR2 is FYNNEI in the germline V gene. There are 13 residues in the CDR3. V lost 6 bases and J lost 4; bases outside the gene matches: 4. DNA for the CDR3: TGTGCCAGCAGCGGACAGGGTGGCTATGGCTACACCTTC. It is translated as CASSGQGGYGYTF.

The chain uses TRBV2 and TRBJ2-5, with D maybe TRBD2 (6 bases). Looked up from germline, CDR1 is SNHLY and CDR2 is FYNNEI. The CDR3 loop spans 17 amino acids. Trimming pared 5 bases from V and 5 bases from J, leaving 24 bases between. The CDR3: CASSRNGDPWAGETQYF. Written as DNA, the CDR3 is TGTGCCAGCAGTCGCAATGGGGACCCCTGGGCGGGGGAGACCCAGTACTTC.

This clone has more than one count but fewer than ten. The V call is TRBV7-6, the J call TRBJ1-1, with 7 bases lining up with TRBD1. Trimming removed 5 bases from V and 1 base from J; junction bases left unmatched: 4. Germline lookup yields CDR1 SGHVS and CDR2 FNYEAQ. CDR3 size: 14 residues. The DNA of the CDR3 is TGTGCCAGCAGCCTAGGGGGCGGGAACACTGAAGCTTTCTTT. It encodes CASSLGGGNTEAFF. The whole variable domain, filled in from reference TRBV7-6 and TRBJ1-1, reads GAGVSQSPRYKVTKRGQDVALRCDPISGHVSLYWYRQALGQGPEFLTYFNYEAQQDKSGLPNDRFSAERPEGSISTLTIQRTEQRDSAMYRCASSLGGGNTEAFFGQGTRLTVV.

The chain joins TRBV27 to TRBJ1-4; no reliable D call. Trimming pared 5 bases from V and 0 bases from J, leaving 13 bases between. The length of the CDR3 is 16 residues. Germline lookup yields CDR1 MNHEY and CDR2 SMNVEV (reference sequence). The CDR3, as DNA: TGTGCCAGCAGTCCCCAAGGGAGACCAACTAATGAAAAACTGTTTTTT. Amino acid sequence: CASSPQGRPTNEKLFF.

This chain connects TRBV28 to TRBJ1-6, with TRBD1 identical over 7 bases. Germline V gene sequence: CDR1 MDHEN, CDR2 SYDVKM. V dropped 5 bases and J dropped 9; count of bases not matched to a gene: 4. This CDR3 is built from 13 residues. The CDR3 DNA follows: TGTGCCAGCAGTGCGACAGGGCCTTCACCCCTCCACTTT. Translation: CASSATGPSPLHF.

This clone has just a few counts. V is TRBV6-2 or TRBV6-3 and J is TRBJ1-4; tentatively, D is TRBD1 (6 bases). CDR1 is MNHEY and CDR2 is SVGEGT in the germline V gene. CDR3 size: 13 residues. The V end lost 5 bases, the J end lost 5 bases, and 9 bases lay between the germline ends. CDR3 protein: CASSGGQNEKLFF. In DNA form, the CDR3 reads TGTGCCAGCAGTGGAGGACAGAATGAAAAACTGTTTTTT.

The CDR3: CASSPNDRLSTDTQYF. The DNA of the CDR3 is TGTGCCAGCAGTCCAAACGACAGGCTTAGCACAGATACGCAGTATTTT. The chain joins TRBV28 to TRBJ2-3, with TRBD1 as a possible D gene (6 bases). Germline V CDR1 and CDR2: MDHEN, SYDVKM. Trimming shortened V by 5 bases and J by 0 bases, and 15 bases separated the two germline ends. CDR3 length equals 16 residues.